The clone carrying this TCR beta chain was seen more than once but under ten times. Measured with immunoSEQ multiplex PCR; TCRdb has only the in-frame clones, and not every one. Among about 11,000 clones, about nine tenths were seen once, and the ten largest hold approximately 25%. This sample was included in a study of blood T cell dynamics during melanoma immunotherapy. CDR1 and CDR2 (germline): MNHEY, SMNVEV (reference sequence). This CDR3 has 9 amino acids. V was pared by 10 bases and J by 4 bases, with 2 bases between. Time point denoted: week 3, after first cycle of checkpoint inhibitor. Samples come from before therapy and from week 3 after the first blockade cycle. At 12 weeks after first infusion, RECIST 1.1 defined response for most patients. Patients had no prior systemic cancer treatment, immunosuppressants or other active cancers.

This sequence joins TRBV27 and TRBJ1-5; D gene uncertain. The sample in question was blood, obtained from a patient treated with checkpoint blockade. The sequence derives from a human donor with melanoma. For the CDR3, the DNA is TGTGCCAAGAATCAGCCCCAGCATTTT. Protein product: CAKNQPQHF.